Listed below are T cell receptor beta chains from one sample, sequenced in a study of type 1 regulatory T cells. TCRdb reprocessed the reads with MiXCR, giving one entry per CDR3 protein. The table lists approximately 43,000 distinct CDR3 sequences, 12% of them singletons. Their antigens are not known. The specimen sequenced was cultured non-Tr1 T cells, either the whole culture or a sorted T cell fraction (not recorded which). The receptors stem from a human donor in good health. The CDR3 runs from the conserved cysteine through the conserved F or W. Fields, in order: clone size, J gene, V gene, D gene, CDR3 protein, CDR3 DNA. The D gene is left open where the match is weak. Size is stated for part of the rows, as once, few or many counts, or as a class when the clone is expanded.

clone_size: many
j_call: TRBJ2-5
v_call: TRBV18
d_call: .
cdr3_aa: CASSPRAQETQYF
cdr3_nt: TGTGCCAGCTCACCCAGGGCTCAAGAGACCCAGTACTTC

clone_size: few
j_call: TRBJ1-6
v_call: TRBV7-2
d_call: .
cdr3_aa: CASTFTGRTNSPLHF
cdr3_nt: TGTGCCAGCACCTTTACGGGACGGACCAATTCACCCCTCCACTTT

clone_size: many
j_call: TRBJ1-1
v_call: TRBV28
d_call: TRBD1
cdr3_aa: CASRQTGWNTEAFF
cdr3_nt: TGTGCCAGCAGGCAGACAGGGTGGAACACTGAAGCTTTCTTT

clone_size: few
j_call: TRBJ2-3
v_call: TRBV20-1
d_call: TRBD2
cdr3_aa: CSARQGGWREGEDTQYF
cdr3_nt: TGCAGTGCTAGACAAGGGGGATGGCGGGAGGGGGAAGATACGCAGTATTTT

clone_size: many
j_call: TRBJ2-1
v_call: TRBV2
d_call: TRBD2
cdr3_aa: CASRATSGRILDEQFF
cdr3_nt: TGTGCCAGCAGGGCGACTAGCGGGAGAATACTTGATGAGCAGTTCTTC

clone_size: many
j_call: TRBJ2-7
v_call: TRBV7-6
d_call: TRBD1
cdr3_aa: CASSPGGTSIEQYF
cdr3_nt: TGTGCCAGCAGCCCAGGGGGTACATCCATAGAGCAGTACTTC

clone_size: .
j_call: TRBJ2-2
v_call: TRBV27
d_call: TRBD2
cdr3_aa: CASSFLAGNTGELFF
cdr3_nt: TGTGCCAGCAGTTTCCTAGCGGGGAACACCGGGGAGCTGTTTTTT

clone_size: many
j_call: TRBJ1-1
v_call: TRBV12-3/TRBV12-4
d_call: .
cdr3_aa: CASQRGGKNTEAFF
cdr3_nt: TGTGCCAGCCAACGCGGGGGGAAGAACACTGAAGCTTTCTTT

clone_size: many
j_call: TRBJ2-1
v_call: TRBV28
d_call: TRBD1
cdr3_aa: CASKGGAEYREQFF
cdr3_nt: TGTGCCAGCAAAGGGGGCGCGGAATATCGGGAGCAGTTCTTC

clone_size: few
j_call: TRBJ1-6
v_call: TRBV20-1
d_call: .
cdr3_aa: CSARSRRGYNSPLHF
cdr3_nt: TGCAGTGCTAGGAGTCGACGGGGGTACAATTCACCCCTCCACTTT

clone_size: .
j_call: TRBJ1-5
v_call: TRBV6-1
d_call: .
cdr3_aa: CASRSGGAGQPQHF
cdr3_nt: TGTGCCAGCAGGTCCGGGGGCGCGGGTCAGCCCCAGCATTTT

clone_size: many
j_call: TRBJ2-3
v_call: TRBV5-1
d_call: .
cdr3_aa: CASRPGTATDTQYF
cdr3_nt: TGCGCCAGCAGGCCCGGGACGGCCACAGATACGCAGTATTTT

clone_size: .
j_call: TRBJ2-3
v_call: TRBV30
d_call: TRBD1
cdr3_aa: CAWKRGGDTHTDTQYF
cdr3_nt: TGTGCCTGGAAAAGAGGGGGCGACACACACACAGATACGCAGTATTTT

clone_size: .
j_call: TRBJ2-7
v_call: TRBV14
d_call: .
cdr3_aa: CASSQERVSGQYF
cdr3_nt: TGTGCCAGCAGCCAAGAACGGGTTTCGGGTCAGTACTTC

clone_size: .
j_call: TRBJ1-5
v_call: TRBV5-5
d_call: .
cdr3_aa: CASSFDPFNQPQHF
cdr3_nt: TGTGCCAGCAGCTTTGACCCCTTTAATCAGCCCCAGCATTTT

clone_size: many
j_call: TRBJ2-6
v_call: TRBV4-3
d_call: TRBD1
cdr3_aa: CASSQARGFGANVLTF
cdr3_nt: TGCGCCAGCAGCCAAGCCAGGGGGTTTGGGGCCAACGTCCTGACTTTC